The 30 T cell receptor beta chains presented below share a single source sample, sequenced in a study of T cells expressing NK-cell markers. For each CDR3 protein, TCRdb gives one entry from its re-call of the 5' RACE reads, without DNA. The table gives under 600,000 distinct CDR3 sequences; the top ten clones make up 1.4% of it. The sample taken for sequencing was blood T cells: a sorted CD56 or NKG2C T cell subset, CD4+ or CD8+ T cells, or bulk PBMC T cells (not recorded which). The source is a woman in her fifties or sixties in good health.

This chain uses TRBV24-1 with TRBJ1-1. The germline V gene encodes CDR1 KGHDR and CDR2 SFDVKD. CDR3 size: 15 residues. The chain's CDR3 is CATSDFGVVEAEAFF.

CDR3 sequence: CATSPDPAGFGGELFF. The V and J genes are TRBV24-1 and TRBJ2-2; as DNA is missing, the TRBD1 call by TCRdb cannot be tested. CDR1 and CDR2 (germline): KGHDR, SFDVKD. The CDR3 has 16 residues.

V and J are TRBV9 and TRBJ2-7; TCRdb designates TRBD2, a call that cannot be tested without DNA. This CDR3 is built from 14 residues. From germline, CDR1 is SGDLS and CDR2 YYNGEE. The chain's CDR3 is CASSVAPGGYEQYF.

The J gene is TRBJ2-1, the V gene TRBV12-3 or TRBV12-4; TCRdb calls TRBD2, which cannot be checked without DNA. CDR3 length equals 14 residues. The CDR3: CASGLAGVSDEQFF.

The V gene is TRBV6-5, the J gene TRBJ1-2; TCRdb calls TRBD1, which cannot be checked without DNA. Germline CDR1 MNHEY, CDR2 SVGAGI. The CDR3 covers 16 residues. CDR3 residues: CASSTLTRATNYGYTF.

The V call is TRBV3-1, the J call TRBJ2-3. Germline CDR1 is LGHDT and CDR2 is YNNKEL (reference sequence). The length of the CDR3 is 14 residues. This chain's CDR3 is CASGLTLSTDTQYF.

The rearrangement joins TRBV18 to TRBJ2-1. Looked up from germline, CDR1 is KGHSH and CDR2 is LQKENI. This CDR3 region has 15 residues. Here the CDR3 reads CASSPVGATYNEQFF.

The V gene is TRBV6-1, the J gene TRBJ2-3; TCRdb lists TRBD2, though no DNA is available to test this call. This CDR3 spans 13 amino acids. Per the germline V gene, CDR1 is MNHNS and CDR2 is SASEGT. The CDR3 reads CASSEWWRDTQYF.

The CDR3 reads CASSLVQGADYGYTF. V is TRBV7-2 and J is TRBJ1-2; TCRdb's D gene call, TRBD1, goes unchecked for lack of DNA. The CDR3 length is 15 residues. Looked up from germline, CDR1 is SGHTA and CDR2 is FQGNSA.

V is TRBV18 and J is TRBJ2-1; TCRdb gives TRBD1 as the D gene, but with no DNA this cannot be confirmed. CDR1 and CDR2 from the germline V gene are KGHSH and LQKENI. This CDR3 is 15 amino acids long. CDR3 sequence reads: CASSPNPGQTSQGFF. The whole variable domain, filled in from reference TRBV18 and TRBJ2-1, reads NAGVMQNPRHLVRRRGQEARLRCSPMKGHSHVYWYRQLPEEGLKFMVYLQKENIIDESGMPKERFSAEFPKEGPSILRIQQVVRGDSAAYFCASSPNPGQTSQGFFGPGTRLTVL.

The V and J genes are TRBV4-1 and TRBJ2-1; there is no DNA to check the TCRdb D call of TRBD2. There are 16 residues in the CDR3. CDR1 is MGHRA and CDR2 is YSYEKL in the germline V gene. CDR3 in amino acids: CASSQERLAGVNEQFF.

The J gene is TRBJ1-6, the V gene TRBV20-1. This CDR3 has 13 residues. The germline CDR1 and CDR2 sequences are DFQATT and SNEGSKA (reference sequence). The chain's CDR3 is CSARTPMGSPLHF.

The rearrangement uses TRBV3-1 and TRBJ2-7; the TCRdb D gene call, TRBD2, has no DNA to confirm it. The CDR3 has 14 amino acids. Germline values: CDR1 LGHDT, CDR2 YNNKEL (reference sequence). The CDR3 region is CASSRGSGSNEQYF.

The chain uses TRBV24-1 and TRBJ2-1; checking the TCRdb D call of TRBD1 is not possible without DNA. The CDR3 runs 16 residues. Germline lookup yields CDR1 KGHDR and CDR2 SFDVKD. The CDR3 is CATSLSGGTTYNEQFF.

The chain uses TRBV11-2 and TRBJ2-7; with no DNA, the TCRdb D assignment of TRBD2 cannot be verified. The CDR3 loop spans 15 amino acids. The germline CDR1 and CDR2 sequences are SGHAT and FQNNGV. The CDR3: CASSSGLQGRGEQYF.

This chain joins TRBV2 and TRBJ2-2; without DNA, the TCRdb call of TRBD2 cannot be checked. Germline CDR1 and CDR2: SNHLY and FYNNEI. The CDR3 contains 14 residues. The CDR3 protein is CASVSGRGTGELFF.

The J gene is TRBJ2-7, the V gene TRBV4-2; absent DNA, TCRdb's TRBD2 call cannot be checked. The CDR3 runs 15 residues. Germline V lookup: CDR1 LGHNA, CDR2 YNFKEQ. The CDR3 is CASSQAPGLFYEQYF.

The chain joins TRBV11-2 to TRBJ2-5; TCRdb gives TRBD1 as the D gene, but with no DNA this cannot be confirmed. The germline V gene has CDR1 SGHAT and CDR2 FQNNGV. This CDR3 has 16 amino acids. The CDR3 loop is CASSLGVQGVQETQYF.

The rearrangement uses TRBV20-1 and TRBJ2-1; TCRdb's D call of TRBD1 is untestable without DNA. Germline loops: CDR1 DFQATT, CDR2 SNEGSKA (reference sequence). This CDR3 has 13 amino acids. CDR3 in amino acids: CSASIRQGGEQFF.

The chain is built from TRBV7-2 and TRBJ2-3; TCRdb selects TRBD2, and the lack of DNA leaves this call unchecked. The CDR3 consists of 13 residues. Germline CDR1 and CDR2: SGHTA and FQGNSA. The CDR3 reads CASRTGPQDTQYF. Together with reference TRBV7-2 and TRBJ2-3, the CDR3 gives the full variable domain: GAGVSQSPSNKVTEKGKDVELRCDPISGHTALYWYRQSLGQGLEFLIYFQGNSAPDKSGLPSDRFSAERTGGSVSTLTIQRTQQEDSAVYLCASRTGPQDTQYFGPGTRLTVL.

The chain couples TRBV19 to TRBJ2-1; with no DNA, the TCRdb D assignment of TRBD2 cannot be verified. This CDR3 spans 16 amino acids. Germline V gene sequence: CDR1 LNHDA, CDR2 SQIVND (reference sequence). CDR3 sequence reads: CASKASGSSGHNEQFF.

The chain has TRBV30 and TRBJ2-2; the TCRdb D gene call, TRBD1, has no DNA to confirm it. CDR1 is GTSNPN and CDR2 is SVGIG in the germline V gene (reference sequence). CDR3 length equals 16 residues. CDR3 loop: CAWRPGTGGFTGELFF.

The rearrangement links TRBV7-2 to TRBJ1-2. Per germline, CDR1 SGHTA and CDR2 FQGNSA. CDR3 size: 13 residues. CDR3 in amino acids: CASSALQRDGYTF.

The chain recombines TRBV25-1 with TRBJ1-3; TCRdb designates TRBD1, a call that cannot be tested without DNA. The CDR3 contains 13 residues. CDR1 and CDR2 from the germline V gene are MGHDK and SYGVNS. The chain's CDR3 is CASSRPGRNTIYF.

V and J are TRBV25-1 and TRBJ2-2; TCRdb lists TRBD2, though no DNA is available to test this call. Germline V gene data show CDR1 as MGHDK and CDR2 as SYGVNS. There are 14 residues in the CDR3. CDR3 region: CASSALGGTGELFF.

The CDR3 here is CASTGVSTGYTF. This chain connects TRBV6-2 or TRBV6-3 to TRBJ1-2; TCRdb gives TRBD1 as the D gene, but with no DNA this cannot be confirmed. The CDR3 contains 12 residues. Germline assignment: CDR1 MNHEY and CDR2 SVGEGT.

This rearrangement joins TRBV12-3 or TRBV12-4 to TRBJ2-1; TCRdb's D call, TRBD2, is unchecked because there is no DNA. This CDR3 is built from 14 residues. The CDR3 region is CASNPGTSANEQFF.

V gene TRBV7-9 combines with J gene TRBJ1-1. This CDR3 contains 16 residues. CDR1 is SEHNR, CDR2 FQNEAQ, per germline (reference sequence). The CDR3 spells CASSLVDNSWGNEAFF.

This sequence joins TRBV7-8 and TRBJ2-1; TCRdb's D gene call, TRBD2, goes unchecked for lack of DNA. The CDR3 covers 20 residues. In germline, CDR1 is SGHVS, CDR2 FQNEAQ. The CDR3 spells CASSYAGLARIVDSYNEQFF.

The chain couples TRBV7-9 to TRBJ1-6; TCRdb's D call of TRBD1 is untestable without DNA. This CDR3 is 15 amino acids long. Germline V CDR1 and CDR2: SEHNR, FQNEAQ (reference sequence). CDR3: CASSHLGQGNSPLHF.